The rows below give T cell receptor beta chains drawn from one sample of a study of neurological immune-mediated disorders. TCRdb reanalysed the 5' RACE reads using MiXCR and keeps one entry per CDR3 protein. The data show fewer than 90,000 distinct CDR3 sequences, around 5% seen once. Sequencing input: PBMCs. These TCRs come from a man aged 18 to 30 with multiple sclerosis. Both conserved end residues are part of each CDR3. D genes are given only for firm matches. Sizes are listed as once, few, many, or a class for an expanded clone.

D gene	clone size	V gene	J gene	CDR3 protein	CDR3 DNA
.	many	TRBV7-8	TRBJ1-4	CASSLTRGRPWEKLFF	TGTGCCAGCAGCCTGACCCGGGGGCGCCCATGGGAAAAACTGTTTTTT
TRBD1	many	TRBV12-3/TRBV12-4	TRBJ2-5	CASSYGDRVEEITQYF	TGTGCCAGCAGTTACGGGGACAGAGTCGAAGAGATAACCCAGTACTTC
TRBD2	many	TRBV12-3/TRBV12-4	TRBJ2-7	CASSPGLATVEQYF	TGTGCCAGCAGTCCTGGACTAGCTACGGTAGAGCAGTACTTC
.	many	TRBV5-1	TRBJ2-1	CASSPALPSEQFF	TGCGCCAGCAGCCCCGCTTTGCCGTCAGAGCAGTTCTTC
TRBD1	many	TRBV6-2/TRBV6-3	TRBJ1-2	CASSYPDRGIYGYTF	TGTGCCAGCAGTTACCCGGACAGGGGGATCTATGGCTACACCTTC
.	many	TRBV6-5	TRBJ1-6	CASSYSIRQTLHF	TGTGCCAGCAGTTACTCGATAAGGCAGACCCTCCACTTT
.	many	TRBV6-5	TRBJ1-2	CATRTLQIYGYTF	TGTGCCACCAGGACCCTCCAGATCTATGGCTACACCTTC
.	many	TRBV12-3/TRBV12-4	TRBJ1-3	CASNRMGTGNTIYF	TGTGCCAGCAACCGGATGGGGACTGGAAACACCATATATTTT
.	many	TRBV4-1	TRBJ2-7	CASSQGRGPSSYEQYF	TGCGCCAGCAGCCAAGGACGCGGGCCCAGCTCCTACGAGCAGTACTTC
.	many	TRBV4-2	TRBJ1-1	CASSQDGYTEAFF	TGTGCCAGCAGCCAAGATGGGTACACTGAAGCTTTCTTT
.	many	TRBV27	TRBJ2-3	CASSLSARDTQYF	TGTGCCAGCAGTTTATCTGCGCGAGATACGCAGTATTTT
TRBD1	many	TRBV7-8	TRBJ1-1	CASSSDRGGEAFF	TGTGCCAGCAGCTCAGACAGGGGGGGTGAAGCTTTCTTT
.	many	TRBV29-1	TRBJ1-1	CSVAGWGTEAFF	TGCAGCGTGGCGGGATGGGGAACAGAAGCTTTCTTT
.	many	TRBV20-1	TRBJ1-1	CSARPGNTEAFF	TGCAGTGCTAGACCGGGGAACACTGAAGCTTTCTTT
TRBD1	many	TRBV5-5	TRBJ2-1	CASSLLGTGELNEQFF	TGTGCCAGCAGCTTGTTAGGGACAGGGGAACTCAATGAGCAGTTCTTC
.	many	TRBV20-1	TRBJ2-7	CSASVGSGYEQYF	TGCAGTGCTAGCGTAGGGTCCGGCTACGAGCAGTACTTC
.	many	TRBV7-2	TRBJ2-5	CASSANRGGVETQYF	TGTGCCAGCAGCGCCAACAGGGGAGGGGTAGAGACCCAGTACTTC
.	many	TRBV20-1	TRBJ2-7	CSASRPGGSYEQYF	TGCAGTGCTAGTAGGCCTGGGGGCTCCTACGAGCAGTACTTC
.	many	TRBV5-1	TRBJ2-2	CASSRDLNTGELFF	TGCGCCAGCAGCCGGGACTTGAACACCGGGGAGCTGTTTTTT
.	few	TRBV12-3/TRBV12-4	TRBJ1-5	CASSSQGSNQPQNF	TGTGCCAGCAGTTCACAGGGTAGCAATCAGCCCCAGAATTTT
TRBD1	many	TRBV5-1	TRBJ2-7	CASSLTGDPSYEQYF	TGCGCCAGCAGCTTGACAGGGGACCCTTCCTACGAGCAGTACTTC
.	many	TRBV20-1	TRBJ1-2	CSASEVGLRRYGYTF	TGCAGTGCTTCAGAGGTAGGGTTGCGGAGATATGGCTACACCTTC
TRBD2	many	TRBV20-1	TRBJ2-3	CSARSAGGGGTDTQYF	TGCAGTGCTAGGTCGGCCGGGGGGGGTGGCACAGATACGCAGTATTTT
.	many	TRBV13	TRBJ2-7	CASSLRGGQVTYEQYF	TGTGCCAGCAGCTTAAGAGGCGGACAAGTAACCTACGAGCAGTACTTC
.	many	TRBV3-1	TRBJ1-1	CASSHSQEKAFF	TGTGCCAGCAGCCATTCACAGGAAAAAGCTTTCTTT
TRBD1	many	TRBV3-1	TRBJ1-2	CASSQETSGGDRVYGYTF	TGTGCCAGCAGCCAAGAAACCTCTGGCGGGGACAGGGTATATGGCTACACCTTC
TRBD1	many	TRBV7-3	TRBJ2-3	CASSRDSGATDTQYF	TGTGCCAGCAGCCGGGACAGCGGAGCCACAGATACGCAGTATTTT